Presented here are 14 T cell receptor beta chains from one specimen sequenced in a study of blood T cells in healthy people across ages. A J-beta primer mix and a sample-barcoded 5' primer were used in a second PCR of roughly 6 to 12 cycles. TCRdb ran MiXCR on the 5' RACE reads and lists one entry per CDR3 protein. The sample holds hundreds of thousands of distinct CDR3 sequences, roughly 50% seen once. Material: blood. The receptors stem from a man older than 75 in good health.

This clonotype was recorded a few times. V gene TRBV20-1 combines with J gene TRBJ1-6, with D possibly being TRBD1 (6 bases). The CDR3 runs to 13 residues. CDR1 is DFQATT and CDR2 is SNEGSKA in the germline V gene (reference sequence). V gave up 2 bases and J gave up 7 bases, with 9 bases separating them. The CDR3 sequence is CSARQGTNSPLHF. The CDR3 nucleotides are TGCAGTGCTAGACAGGGGACCAATTCACCCCTCCACTTT.

Concerning this clonotype itself: At one end, the junction sequence differs from germline, possibly due to a read error. The gene calls are TRBV12-3 or TRBV12-4 and TRBJ1-6; D not resolved. The CDR3 runs 12 residues. CDR3 DNA sequence: TGTGCCAGCAAACATGCGAATTCGCCCCTCCACTTT. Translated: CASKHANSPLHF.

The genes are TRBV5-5 and TRBJ1-2; maybe TRBD1 (5 bases). V gave up 2 bases and J gave up 3 bases, with 11 bases separating them. Looked up from germline, CDR1 is SGHKS and CDR2 is YYEKEE (reference sequence). The CDR3 runs 14 residues. This CDR3 reads CASSFGGMDYGYTF. The CDR3 DNA reads TGTGCCAGCAGCTTCGGGGGGATGGACTATGGCTACACCTTC.

A few counts support this clonotype. The chain couples TRBV4-1 to TRBJ2-2; no clear D gene. The CDR3 is 14 residues long. V lost 8 bases and J lost 1, with 11 bases in between. In germline, CDR1 is MGHRA, CDR2 YSYEKL. CDR3: CASVGLQNTGELFF. CDR3 bases: TGCGCCAGCGTTGGCCTCCAGAACACCGGGGAGCTGTTTTTT.

This sequence joins TRBV24-1 and TRBJ2-1, with TRBD1 matching 7 bases. The length of the CDR3 is 15 residues. Germline values: CDR1 KGHDR, CDR2 SFDVKD. V gave up 4 bases and J gave up 10 bases; unmatched junction bases: 12. The chain's CDR3 is CATSESTGTVVEQFF. In DNA form, the CDR3 reads TGTGCCACCAGTGAGTCCACCGGGACAGTGGTGGAGCAGTTCTTC.

The CDR3 reads CATSGTHEQFF. CDR3 DNA: TGTGCCACCAGCGGAACTCATGAGCAGTTCTTC. The V gene is TRBV15, the J gene TRBJ2-1; D unclear. The germline CDR1 and CDR2 sequences are LNHNV and YYDKDF (reference sequence). V lost 5 bases and J 8 bases, leaving 7 bases between the germline ends. The CDR3 extends over 11 amino acids.

V is TRBV20-1 and J is TRBJ2-1; 9 bases line up with TRBD2. This CDR3 is built from 17 residues. Looked up from germline, CDR1 is DFQATT and CDR2 is SNEGSKA (reference sequence). With 4 bases clipped from V and 1 base from J, the junction kept 11 bases outside the gene matches. CDR3 DNA: TGCAGTGCTATAAGGTTTTTTAGCGGGAGTTCCTACAATGAGCAGTTCTTC. This gives the protein CSAIRFFSGSSYNEQFF.

This chain uses TRBV2 with TRBJ2-7; either TRBD1 or TRBD2 may supply D (6 bases each). V lost 6 bases, J lost 3 bases, and 15 bases lay in between. The V gene's germline CDR1 is SNHLY and CDR2 FYNNEI. This CDR3 comprises 14 residues. The CDR3 sequence: CASSEIRGLYEQYF. In DNA form, the CDR3 reads TGTGCCAGCAGCGAAATCAGGGGACTCTACGAGCAGTACTTC.

The V and J genes are TRBV20-1 and TRBJ2-7; perhaps TRBD2 as D (7 bases). Germline V gene sequence: CDR1 DFQATT, CDR2 SNEGSKA (reference sequence). The CDR3 runs 15 residues. V was clipped by 3 bases and J by 3 bases, with 18 bases between them. The CDR3 region is CSASGGAPGDYEQYF. The CDR3 DNA follows: TGCAGTGCTAGTGGGGGGGCTCCGGGGGACTACGAGCAGTACTTC.

The chain combines TRBV11-2 with TRBJ1-1; 8 bases fit TRBD1. Trimming at V came to 7 bases and at J to 1 base, leaving 8 bases not matched to a gene. This CDR3 region has 15 residues. Germline values: CDR1 SGHAT, CDR2 FQNNGV. The CDR3 region is CASILDRGWNTEAFF. The CDR3 region has the DNA TGTGCCAGCATCCTTGACAGGGGATGGAACACTGAAGCTTTCTTT.

The gene calls are TRBV5-4 and TRBJ2-1, with TRBD2 matching 8 bases. After removal of 4 bases from V and 3 bases from J, the junction contained 6 bases not matched to a gene. This CDR3 contains 15 residues. CDR1 and CDR2 from the germline V gene are SGHNT and YYREEE (reference sequence). CDR3 amino acids: CASSPPSGGYNEQFF. The DNA for the CDR3 is TGTGCCAGCAGCCCACCCAGCGGGGGCTACAATGAGCAGTTCTTC.

This clonotype was seen only a few times. The rearrangement uses TRBV7-2 and TRBJ1-1; the D gene is possibly TRBD1 (5 bases). Per the germline V gene, CDR1 is SGHTA and CDR2 is FQGNSA. This CDR3 is built from 13 residues. V was cut by 3 bases and J by 6 bases, with 11 bases left in between. The CDR3 region is CASSLFQGSEAFF. The CDR3 DNA follows: TGTGCCAGCAGCTTGTTTCAGGGATCTGAAGCTTTCTTT.

V usage is TRBV5-1 and J usage is TRBJ1-2; D unresolved. V shed 3 bases and J shed 8 bases, with 11 bases lying between them. The CDR3 sequence is 12 residues long. Germline V gene lookup returns CDR1 SGHRS and CDR2 YFSETQ. The CDR3 protein is CASSSNTGGYTF. The CDR3 DNA reads TGCGCCAGCAGCTCTAACACGGGCGGCTACACCTTC.

J is TRBJ2-2 and V is TRBV28; D is unresolved. The CDR3 is made up of 13 amino acids. Trimming left V 6 bases short and J 6 bases short, with 11 bases between. Germline loops: CDR1 MDHEN, CDR2 SYDVKM. The CDR3: CASRKIEPGELFF. CDR3 nucleotide sequence: TGTGCCAGCAGAAAGATTGAGCCCGGGGAGCTGTTTTTT.